This T cell receptor (beta chain) was found in a study of control samples from healthy donors and cancer patients. Profiled with immunoSEQ multiplex PCR; TCRdb holds only in-frame clones, not every one. Of 170,000 or so clones in the sample, 90% were seen once. This CDR3 is 16 amino acids long. V lost 0 bases to trimming and J lost 0 bases, with 11 bases between them. The germline V gene encodes CDR1 SGHVS and CDR2 FQNEAQ. This receptor was taken from a woman aged 50 to 65 in good health. The chain has TRBV7-8 and TRBJ1-1; D unresolved. The source material was blood. CDR3 residues: CASSLAQSSLNTEAFF. CDR3 DNA sequence: TGTGCCAGCAGCTTAGCGCAGTCAAGTTTGAACACTGAAGCTTTCTTT.